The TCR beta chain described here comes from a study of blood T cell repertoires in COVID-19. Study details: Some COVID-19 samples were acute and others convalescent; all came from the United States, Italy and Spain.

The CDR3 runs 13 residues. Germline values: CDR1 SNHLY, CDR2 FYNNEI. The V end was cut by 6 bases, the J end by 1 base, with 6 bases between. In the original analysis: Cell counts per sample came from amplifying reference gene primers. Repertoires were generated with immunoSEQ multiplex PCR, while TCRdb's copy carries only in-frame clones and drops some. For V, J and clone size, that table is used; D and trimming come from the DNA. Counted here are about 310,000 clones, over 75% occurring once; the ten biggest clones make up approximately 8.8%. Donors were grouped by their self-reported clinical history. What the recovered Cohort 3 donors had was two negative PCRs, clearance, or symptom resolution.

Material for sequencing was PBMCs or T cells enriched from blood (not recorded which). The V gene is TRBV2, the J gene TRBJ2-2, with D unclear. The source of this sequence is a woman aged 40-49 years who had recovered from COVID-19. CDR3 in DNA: TGTGCCAGCAGCCTAGGGAACACCGGGGAGCTGTTTTTT. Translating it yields CASSLGNTGELFF.